This T cell receptor (beta chain) was identified during a study of early T cells in non-severe SARS-CoV-2 infection. On the study more broadly: Sequencing of bulk RNA from unsorted whole blood was done, without chain pairing. Findings and caveats of the study: Anti-spike CD8 responses were favored in VDJdb matching, and private and CD4 specificities were missed.

The TCR library protocol attached unique molecular identifiers to the individual cDNA molecules. Using its own MiXCR run on the 5' RACE reads, TCRdb lists one record per CDR3 protein. The top ten clones hold approximately 0.87% of a sample with about 28,000 distinct CDR3 sequences, 5% to 7% of them seen once. This clonotype was found many times. The antigen remains unidentified. Sequenced: whole blood. The TCR was taken from an adult who was a healthcare worker with PCR-confirmed SARS-CoV-2 infection or an uninfected control (not recorded which).

The CDR3 sequence: CASSRDTYEQYF. For the CDR3, the DNA is TGTGCCAGCAGCCGAGACACCTACGAGCAGTACTTC. The chain has TRBV12-3 or TRBV12-4 and TRBJ2-7; D ambiguous. This CDR3 comprises 12 residues. The V end lost 6 bases, the J end lost 2 bases, and 8 bases lay between the germline ends.